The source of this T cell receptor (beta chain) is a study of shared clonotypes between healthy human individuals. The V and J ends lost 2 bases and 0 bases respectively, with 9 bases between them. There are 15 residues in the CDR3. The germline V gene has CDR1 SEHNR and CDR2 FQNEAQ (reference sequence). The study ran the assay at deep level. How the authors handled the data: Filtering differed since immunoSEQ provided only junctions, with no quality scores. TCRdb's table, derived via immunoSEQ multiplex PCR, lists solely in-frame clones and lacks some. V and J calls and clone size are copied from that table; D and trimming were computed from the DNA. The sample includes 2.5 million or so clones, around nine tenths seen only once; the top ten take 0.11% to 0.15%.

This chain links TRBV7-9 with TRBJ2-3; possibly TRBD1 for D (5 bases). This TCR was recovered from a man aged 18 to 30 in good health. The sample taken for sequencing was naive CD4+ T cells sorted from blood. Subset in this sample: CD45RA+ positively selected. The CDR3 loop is CASSLLKGSTDTQYF. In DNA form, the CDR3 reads TGTGCCAGCAGCTTACTCAAGGGGAGCACAGATACGCAGTATTTT.